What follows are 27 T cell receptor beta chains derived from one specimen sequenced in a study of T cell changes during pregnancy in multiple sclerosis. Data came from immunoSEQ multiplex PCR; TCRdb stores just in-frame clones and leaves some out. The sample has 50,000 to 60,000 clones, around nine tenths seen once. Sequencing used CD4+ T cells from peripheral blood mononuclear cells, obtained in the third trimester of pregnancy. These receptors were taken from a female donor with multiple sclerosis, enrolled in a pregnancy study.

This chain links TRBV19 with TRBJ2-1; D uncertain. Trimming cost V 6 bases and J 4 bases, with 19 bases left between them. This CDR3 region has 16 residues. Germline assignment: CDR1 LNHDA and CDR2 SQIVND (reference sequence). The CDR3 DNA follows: TGTGCCAGTAGCCCAAAAGGTTCAGCAGGATACAATGAGCAGTTCTTC. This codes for CASSPKGSAGYNEQFF.

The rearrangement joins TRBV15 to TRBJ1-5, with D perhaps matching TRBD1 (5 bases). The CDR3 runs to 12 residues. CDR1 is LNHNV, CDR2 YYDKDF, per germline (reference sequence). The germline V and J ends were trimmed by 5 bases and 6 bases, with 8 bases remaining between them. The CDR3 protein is CATSLRGQPQHF. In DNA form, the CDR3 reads TGTGCCACCAGCCTAAGGGGTCAGCCCCAGCATTTT.

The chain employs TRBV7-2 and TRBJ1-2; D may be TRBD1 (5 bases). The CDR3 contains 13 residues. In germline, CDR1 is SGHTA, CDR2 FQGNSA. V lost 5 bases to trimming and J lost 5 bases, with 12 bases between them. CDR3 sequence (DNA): TGTGCCAGCAGCCCTGACAGTAGTTATGGCTACACCTTC. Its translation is CASSPDSSYGYTF.

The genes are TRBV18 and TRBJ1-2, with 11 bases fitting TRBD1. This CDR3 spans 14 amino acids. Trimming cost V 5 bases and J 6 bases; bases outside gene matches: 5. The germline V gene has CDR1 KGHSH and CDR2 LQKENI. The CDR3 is CASSAWDRGDGYTF. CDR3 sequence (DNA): TGTGCCAGCTCAGCCTGGGACAGGGGGGATGGCTACACCTTC.

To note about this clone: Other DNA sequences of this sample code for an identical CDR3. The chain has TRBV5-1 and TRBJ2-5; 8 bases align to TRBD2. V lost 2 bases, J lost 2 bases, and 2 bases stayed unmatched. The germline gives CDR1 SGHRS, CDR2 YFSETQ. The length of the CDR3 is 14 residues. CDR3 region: CASSFGGGQETQYF. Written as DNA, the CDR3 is TGCGCCAGCAGCTTCGGGGGGGGACAAGAGACCCAGTACTTC.

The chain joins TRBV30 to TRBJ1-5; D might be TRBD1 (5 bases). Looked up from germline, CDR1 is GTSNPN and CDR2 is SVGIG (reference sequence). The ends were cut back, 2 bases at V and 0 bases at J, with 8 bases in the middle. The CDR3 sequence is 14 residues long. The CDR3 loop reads CAWSRGNSNQPQHF. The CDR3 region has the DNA TGTGCCTGGAGTAGGGGTAATAGCAATCAGCCCCAGCATTTT.

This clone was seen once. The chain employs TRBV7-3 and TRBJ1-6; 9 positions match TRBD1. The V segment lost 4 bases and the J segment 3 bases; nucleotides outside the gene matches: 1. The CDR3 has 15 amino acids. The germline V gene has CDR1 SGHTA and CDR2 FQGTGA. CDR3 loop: CASSSTGGYNSPLHF. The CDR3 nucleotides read TGTGCCAGCAGCTCGACAGGGGGCTATAATTCACCCCTCCACTTT.

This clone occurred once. CDR3 residues: CASSEDRDRVNSPLHF. As DNA, the CDR3 is TGTGCCAGCAGTGAAGACCGGGACAGGGTTAATTCACCCCTCCACTTT. V is TRBV6-1 and J is TRBJ1-6, with 9 positions matching TRBD1. In germline, CDR1 is MNHNS, CDR2 SASEGT. V was pared by 1 base and J by 6 bases, with 4 bases of the junction left unmatched. The CDR3 runs to 16 residues.

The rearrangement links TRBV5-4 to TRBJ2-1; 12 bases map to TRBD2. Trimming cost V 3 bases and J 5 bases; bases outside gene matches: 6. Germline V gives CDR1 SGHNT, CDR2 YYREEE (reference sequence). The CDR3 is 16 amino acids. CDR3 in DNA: TGTGCCAGCAGCTCGGGGACTAGCGGGCTAAACAATGAGCAGTTCTTC. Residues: CASSSGTSGLNNEQFF.

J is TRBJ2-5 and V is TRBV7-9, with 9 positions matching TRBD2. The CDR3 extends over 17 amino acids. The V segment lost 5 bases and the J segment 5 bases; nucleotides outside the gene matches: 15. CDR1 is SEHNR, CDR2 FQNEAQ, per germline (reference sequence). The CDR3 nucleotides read TGTGCCAGCAGCCTAAAAGCGGGGGGCAGATTTAGTGAGACCCAGTACTTC. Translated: CASSLKAGGRFSETQYF.

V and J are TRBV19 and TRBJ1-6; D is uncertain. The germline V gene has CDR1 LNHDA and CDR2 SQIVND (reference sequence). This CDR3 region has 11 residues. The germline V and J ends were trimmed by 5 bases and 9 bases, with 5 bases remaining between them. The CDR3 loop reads CASSPCSPLHF. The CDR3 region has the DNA TGTGCCAGTAGTCCATGTTCACCCCTCCACTTT.

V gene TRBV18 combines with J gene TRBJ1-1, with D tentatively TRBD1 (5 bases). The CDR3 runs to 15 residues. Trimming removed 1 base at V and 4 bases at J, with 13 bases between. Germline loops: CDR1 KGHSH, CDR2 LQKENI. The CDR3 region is CASSPLQGTSTEAFF. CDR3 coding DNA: TGTGCCAGCTCACCACTCCAGGGTACGAGCACTGAAGCTTTCTTT.

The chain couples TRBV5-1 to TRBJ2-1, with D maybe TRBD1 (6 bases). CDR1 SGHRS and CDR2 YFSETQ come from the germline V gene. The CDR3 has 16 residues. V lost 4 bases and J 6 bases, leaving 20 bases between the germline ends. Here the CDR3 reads CASSLTQGQKINEQFF. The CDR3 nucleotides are TGCGCCAGCAGCCTAACACAGGGCCAAAAGATCAATGAGCAGTTCTTC.

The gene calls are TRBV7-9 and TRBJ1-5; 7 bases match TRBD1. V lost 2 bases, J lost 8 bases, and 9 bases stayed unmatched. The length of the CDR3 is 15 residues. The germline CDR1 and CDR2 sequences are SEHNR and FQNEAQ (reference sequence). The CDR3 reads CASSLRGQEDEPQHF. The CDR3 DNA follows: TGTGCCAGCAGCTTAAGAGGACAGGAGGATGAGCCCCAGCATTTT. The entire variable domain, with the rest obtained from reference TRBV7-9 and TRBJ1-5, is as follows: DTGVSQNPRHKITKRGQNVTFRCDPISEHNRLYWYRQTLGQGPEFLTYFQNEAQLEKSRLLSDRFSAERPKGSFSTLEIQRTEQGDSAMYLCASSLRGQEDEPQHFGDGTRLSIL.

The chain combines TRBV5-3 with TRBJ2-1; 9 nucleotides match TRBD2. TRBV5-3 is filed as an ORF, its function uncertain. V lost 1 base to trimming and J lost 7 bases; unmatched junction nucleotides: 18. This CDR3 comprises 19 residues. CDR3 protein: CARSLWLAGPPRGTNEQFF. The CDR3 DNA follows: TGTGCCAGAAGCTTGTGGCTAGCGGGACCCCCGCGGGGCACAAATGAGCAGTTCTTC.

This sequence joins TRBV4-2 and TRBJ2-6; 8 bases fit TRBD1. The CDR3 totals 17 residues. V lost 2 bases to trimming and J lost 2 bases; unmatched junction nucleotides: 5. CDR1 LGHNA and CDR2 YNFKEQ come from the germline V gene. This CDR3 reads CASSQPTGATGANVLTF. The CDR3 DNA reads TGTGCCAGCAGCCAACCGACAGGGGCGACTGGGGCCAACGTCCTGACTTTC.

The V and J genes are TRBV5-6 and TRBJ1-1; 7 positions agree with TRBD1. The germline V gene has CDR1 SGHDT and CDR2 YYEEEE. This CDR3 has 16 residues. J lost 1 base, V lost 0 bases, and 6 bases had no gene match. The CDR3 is CASSLGDRDWNTEAFF. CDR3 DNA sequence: TGTGCCAGCAGCTTGGGCGACAGGGATTGGAACACTGAAGCTTTCTTT.

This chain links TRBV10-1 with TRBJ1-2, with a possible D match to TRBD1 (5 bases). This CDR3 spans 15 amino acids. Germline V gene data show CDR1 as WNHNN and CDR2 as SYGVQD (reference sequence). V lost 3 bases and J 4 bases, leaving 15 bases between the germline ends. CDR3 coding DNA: TGCGCCAGCAGTGAAAATCCGTTCGGGGGCTATGGCTACACCTTC. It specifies CASSENPFGGYGYTF.

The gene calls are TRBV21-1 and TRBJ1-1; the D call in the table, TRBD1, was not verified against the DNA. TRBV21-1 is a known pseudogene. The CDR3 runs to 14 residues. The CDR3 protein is CASSKVHRVIEAFF. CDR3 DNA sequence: TGTGCCAGCAGCAAAGTACACAGGGTCATTGAAGCTTTCTTT.

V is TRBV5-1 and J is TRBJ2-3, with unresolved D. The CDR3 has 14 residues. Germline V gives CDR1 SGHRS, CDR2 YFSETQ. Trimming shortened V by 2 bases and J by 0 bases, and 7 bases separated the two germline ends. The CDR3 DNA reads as TGCGCCAGCAGCTTCGAGTCTAGCACAGATACGCAGTATTTT. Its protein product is CASSFESSTDTQYF.

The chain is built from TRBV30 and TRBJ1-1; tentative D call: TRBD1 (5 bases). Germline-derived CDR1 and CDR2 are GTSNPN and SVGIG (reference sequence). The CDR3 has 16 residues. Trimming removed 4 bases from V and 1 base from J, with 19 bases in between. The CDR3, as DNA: TGTGCCTGGACGGGACTCTCCCGGCAAAGGAACACTGAAGCTTTCTTT. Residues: CAWTGLSRQRNTEAFF.

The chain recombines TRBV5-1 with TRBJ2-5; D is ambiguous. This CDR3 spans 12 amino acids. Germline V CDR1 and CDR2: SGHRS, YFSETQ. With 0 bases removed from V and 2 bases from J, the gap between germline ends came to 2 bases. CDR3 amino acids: CASSLAQETQYF. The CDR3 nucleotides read TGCGCCAGCAGCTTGGCACAAGAGACCCAGTACTTC.

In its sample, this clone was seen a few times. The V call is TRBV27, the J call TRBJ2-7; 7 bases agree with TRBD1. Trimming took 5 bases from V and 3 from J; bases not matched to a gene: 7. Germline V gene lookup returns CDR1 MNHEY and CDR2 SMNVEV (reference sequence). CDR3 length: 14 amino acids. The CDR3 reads CASSSTGARYEQYF. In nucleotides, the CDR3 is TGTGCCAGCAGTAGTACAGGGGCACGCTACGAGCAGTACTTC.

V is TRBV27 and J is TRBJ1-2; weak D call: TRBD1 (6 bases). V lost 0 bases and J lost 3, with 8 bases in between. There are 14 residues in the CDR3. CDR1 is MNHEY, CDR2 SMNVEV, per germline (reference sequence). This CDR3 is CASSLSAGDYGYTF. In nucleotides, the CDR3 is TGTGCCAGCAGTTTATCGGCAGGGGACTATGGCTACACCTTC.

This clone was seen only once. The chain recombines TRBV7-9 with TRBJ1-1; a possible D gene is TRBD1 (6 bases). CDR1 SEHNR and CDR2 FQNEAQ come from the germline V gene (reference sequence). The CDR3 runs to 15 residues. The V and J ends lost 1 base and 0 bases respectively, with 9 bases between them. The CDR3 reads CASSLGQDMNTEAFF. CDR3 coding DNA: TGTGCCAGCAGCTTAGGACAGGACATGAACACTGAAGCTTTCTTT. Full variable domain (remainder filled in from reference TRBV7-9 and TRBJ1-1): DTGVSQNPRHKITKRGQNVTFRCDPISEHNRLYWYRQTLGQGPEFLTYFQNEAQLEKSRLLSDRFSAERPKGSFSTLEIQRTEQGDSAMYLCASSLGQDMNTEAFFGQGTRLTVV.

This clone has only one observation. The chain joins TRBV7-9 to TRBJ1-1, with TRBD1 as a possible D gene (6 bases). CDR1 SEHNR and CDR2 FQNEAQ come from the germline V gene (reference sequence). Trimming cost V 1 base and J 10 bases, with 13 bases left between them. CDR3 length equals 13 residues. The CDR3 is CASSLDRGGPAFF. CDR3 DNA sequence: TGTGCCAGCAGCTTAGATCGGGGGGGGCCAGCTTTCTTT. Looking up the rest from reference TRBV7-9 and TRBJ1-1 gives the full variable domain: DTGVSQNPRHKITKRGQNVTFRCDPISEHNRLYWYRQTLGQGPEFLTYFQNEAQLEKSRLLSDRFSAERPKGSFSTLEIQRTEQGDSAMYLCASSLDRGGPAFFGQGTRLTVV.

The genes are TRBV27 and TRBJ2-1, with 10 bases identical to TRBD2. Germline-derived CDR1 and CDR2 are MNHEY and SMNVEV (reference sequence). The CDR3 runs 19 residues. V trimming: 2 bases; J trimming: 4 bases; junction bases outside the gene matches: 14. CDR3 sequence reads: CASSLRASGGPTLYNEQFF. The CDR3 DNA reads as TGTGCCAGCAGTTTAAGGGCTAGCGGGGGTCCCACACTGTACAATGAGCAGTTCTTC.